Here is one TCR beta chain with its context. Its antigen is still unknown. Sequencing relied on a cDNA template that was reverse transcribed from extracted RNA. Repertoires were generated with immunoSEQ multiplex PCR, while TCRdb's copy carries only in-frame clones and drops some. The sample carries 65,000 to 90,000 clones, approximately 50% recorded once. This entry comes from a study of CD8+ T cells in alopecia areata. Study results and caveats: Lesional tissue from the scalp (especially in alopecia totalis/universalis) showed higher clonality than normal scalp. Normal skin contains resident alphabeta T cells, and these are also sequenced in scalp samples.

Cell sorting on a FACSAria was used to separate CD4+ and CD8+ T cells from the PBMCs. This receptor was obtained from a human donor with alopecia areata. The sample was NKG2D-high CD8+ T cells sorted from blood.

The DNA of the CDR3 is TGTGCCAGCAGCTTATACGGAGCTGAAGAAGGCTACACCTTC. Translated: CASSLYGAEEGYTF. The rearrangement uses TRBV5-6 and TRBJ1-2; D is ambiguous. The V gene lost 2 bases and the J gene lost 8 bases, with 16 bases spanning the gap. The germline V gene encodes CDR1 SGHDT and CDR2 YYEEEE. The CDR3 spans 14 residues.